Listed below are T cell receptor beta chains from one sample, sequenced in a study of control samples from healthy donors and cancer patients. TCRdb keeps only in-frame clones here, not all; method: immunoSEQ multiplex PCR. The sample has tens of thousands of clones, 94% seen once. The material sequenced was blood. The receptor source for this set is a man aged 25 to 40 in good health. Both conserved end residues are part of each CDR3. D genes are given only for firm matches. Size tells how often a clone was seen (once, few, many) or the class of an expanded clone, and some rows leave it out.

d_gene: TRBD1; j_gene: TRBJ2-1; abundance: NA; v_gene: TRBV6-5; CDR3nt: TGTGCCAACCGGGACAGCTCTTACAATGAGCAGTTCTTC; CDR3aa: CANRDSSYNEQFF
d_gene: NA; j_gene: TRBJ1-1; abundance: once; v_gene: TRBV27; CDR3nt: TGTGCCAGCAGTTTAAGTCAGGGGAACACTGAAGCTTTCTTT; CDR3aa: CASSLSQGNTEAFF
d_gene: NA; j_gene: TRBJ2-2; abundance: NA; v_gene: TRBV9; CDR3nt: TGTGCCAGCAGCGTAGGAGTTCTCGACACCGGGGAGCTGTTTTTT; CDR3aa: CASSVGVLDTGELFF
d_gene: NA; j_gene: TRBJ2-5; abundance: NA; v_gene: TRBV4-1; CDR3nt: TGCGCCAGCAGCCCCCCGGGAGAGACCCAGTACTTC; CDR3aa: CASSPPGETQYF
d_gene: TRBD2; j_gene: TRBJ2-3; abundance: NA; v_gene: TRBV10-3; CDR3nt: TGTGCCATCAGTGAGAAGGTAGCGGGGGGCACAGATACGCAGTATTTT; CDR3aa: CAISEKVAGGTDTQYF
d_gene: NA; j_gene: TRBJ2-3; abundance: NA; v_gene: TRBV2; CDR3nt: TGTGCCAGCCCGAAACCCGGACTGGGGAGGCCAGATACGCAGTATTTT; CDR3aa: CASPKPGLGRPDTQYF
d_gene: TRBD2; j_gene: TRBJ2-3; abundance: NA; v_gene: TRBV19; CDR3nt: TGTGCCAGTGCACTTAGCGGGAGAAGCAATACGCAGTATTTT; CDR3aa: CASALSGRSNTQYF
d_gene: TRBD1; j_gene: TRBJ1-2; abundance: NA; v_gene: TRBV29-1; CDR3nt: TGCAGCGCGCGACAGGGCAGGTATGGCTACACCTTC; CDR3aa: CSARQGRYGYTF
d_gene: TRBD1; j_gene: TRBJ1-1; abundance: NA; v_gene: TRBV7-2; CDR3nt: TGTGCCAGCAGTTCGGACAGGGCGGTCACTGAAGCTTTCTTT; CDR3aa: CASSSDRAVTEAFF
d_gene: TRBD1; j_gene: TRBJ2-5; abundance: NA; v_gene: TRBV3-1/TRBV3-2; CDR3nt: TGTGCCAGCAGCCCCAGGGACAGGGGTTCATGGACCCAGTACTTC; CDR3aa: CASSPRDRGSWTQYF
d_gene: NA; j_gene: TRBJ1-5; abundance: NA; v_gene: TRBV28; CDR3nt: TGTGCCAGCAGTTTAACAGGGTCTTGGCAGCCCCAGCATTTT; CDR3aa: CASSLTGSWQPQHF
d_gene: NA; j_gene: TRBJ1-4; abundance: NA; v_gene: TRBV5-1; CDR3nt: TGCGCCAGCAGCTTAGGACAGCCTAATGAAAAACTGTTTTTT; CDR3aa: CASSLGQPNEKLFF
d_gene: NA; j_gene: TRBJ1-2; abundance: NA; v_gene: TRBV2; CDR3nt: TGTGCCAGCAGTGATAGTACAGGGCAGGCGTATGGCTACACCTTC; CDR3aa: CASSDSTGQAYGYTF
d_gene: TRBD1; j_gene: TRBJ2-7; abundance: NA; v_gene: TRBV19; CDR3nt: TGTGCCAGTAGTGGGACAGGCAGGAGCTACGAGCAGTACTTC; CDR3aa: CASSGTGRSYEQYF
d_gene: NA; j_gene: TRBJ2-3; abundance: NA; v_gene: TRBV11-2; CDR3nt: TGTGCCAGCAGTTCATTATATACGCAGTATTTT; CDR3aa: CASSSLYTQYF
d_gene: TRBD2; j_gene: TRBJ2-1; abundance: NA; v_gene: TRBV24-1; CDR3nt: TGTGCCACCAGTACACTAGCGGGAGGGAAAAACTACAATGAGCAGTTCTTC; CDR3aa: CATSTLAGGKNYNEQFF
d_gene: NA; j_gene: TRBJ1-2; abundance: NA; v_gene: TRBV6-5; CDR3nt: TGTGCCAGCAGTTATGCAGGGGCGAATGGCTACACCTTC; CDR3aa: CASSYAGANGYTF
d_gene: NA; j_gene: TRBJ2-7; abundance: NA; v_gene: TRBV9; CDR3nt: TGTGCCAGCAGCGTGGGGCCAGAACACTACGAGCAGTACTTC; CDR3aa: CASSVGPEHYEQYF
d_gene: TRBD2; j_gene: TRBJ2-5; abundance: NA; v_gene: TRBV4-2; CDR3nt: TGTGCCAGCAGCCCGGGACTAGCGGGGGGCCAAGAGACCCAGTACTTC; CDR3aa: CASSPGLAGGQETQYF
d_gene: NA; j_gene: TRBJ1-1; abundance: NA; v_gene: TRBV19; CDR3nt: TGTGCCAGTAGTATGGAGGTGAACACTGAAGCTTTCTTT; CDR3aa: CASSMEVNTEAFF
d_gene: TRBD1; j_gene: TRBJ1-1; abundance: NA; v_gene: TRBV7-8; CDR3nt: TGTGCCAGCAGCGTACAGGGGGAAGACACTGAAGCTTTCTTT; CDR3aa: CASSVQGEDTEAFF
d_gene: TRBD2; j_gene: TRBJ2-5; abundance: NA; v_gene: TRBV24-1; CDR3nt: TGTGCCACCAGTGATTTTGCCCCGATTACTAGCGGGAGGAAAGAGACCCAGTACTTC; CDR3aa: CATSDFAPITSGRKETQYF
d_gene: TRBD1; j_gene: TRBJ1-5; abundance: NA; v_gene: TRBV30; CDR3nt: TGTGCCTGGAGTGTACAGGGGTATCAGCCCCAGCATTTT; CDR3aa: CAWSVQGYQPQHF
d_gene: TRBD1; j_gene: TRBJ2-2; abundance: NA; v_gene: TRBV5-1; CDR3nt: TGCGCCAGCAGCTGGGGGGACAGGGATTCCGGGGAGCTGTTTTTT; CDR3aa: CASSWGDRDSGELFF
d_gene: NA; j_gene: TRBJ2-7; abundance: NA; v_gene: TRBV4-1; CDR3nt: TGCGCCAGCAGCCAAGGGGGTGGACAGTACTTC; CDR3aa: CASSQGGGQYF
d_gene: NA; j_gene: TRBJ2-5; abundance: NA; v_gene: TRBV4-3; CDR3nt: TGCGCCAGCAGCCGGATTCTTACAGGGCCTGGGGAGACCCAGTACTTC; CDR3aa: CASSRILTGPGETQYF
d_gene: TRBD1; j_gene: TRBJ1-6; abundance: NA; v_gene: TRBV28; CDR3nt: TGTGCCAGCAGTTTATACCCGGGACAGGGGGCAGGTAATTCACCCCTCCACTTT; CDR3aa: CASSLYPGQGAGNSPLHF
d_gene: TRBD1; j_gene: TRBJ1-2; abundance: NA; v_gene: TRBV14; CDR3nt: TGTGCCAGCAGCCAAGTCGGGACAGGCAGCGGCTACACCTTC; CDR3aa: CASSQVGTGSGYTF
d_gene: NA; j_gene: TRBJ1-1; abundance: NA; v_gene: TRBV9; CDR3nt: TGTGCCAGCAGCCCAAGATTGGGGGGAACTGAAGCTTTCTTT; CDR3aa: CASSPRLGGTEAFF
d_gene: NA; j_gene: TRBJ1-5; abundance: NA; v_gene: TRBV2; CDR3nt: TGTGCCAGCCCACCCACTAGCGGGAGGGACGACTATAGCAATCAGCCCCAGCATTTT; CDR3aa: CASPPTSGRDDYSNQPQHF
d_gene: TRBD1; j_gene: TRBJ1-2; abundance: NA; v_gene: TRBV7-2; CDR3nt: TGTGCCAGCAGCCAACAGGGGTTCTATGGCTACACCTTC; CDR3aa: CASSQQGFYGYTF
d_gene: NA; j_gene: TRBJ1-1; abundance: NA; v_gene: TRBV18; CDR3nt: TGTGCCAGCTCACCAAGGGACACTTCTTTGAACACTGAAGCTTTCTTT; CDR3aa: CASSPRDTSLNTEAFF
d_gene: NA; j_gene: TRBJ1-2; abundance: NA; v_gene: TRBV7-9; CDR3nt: TGTGCCAGCAGCTTAGCGCTCCTTCGGGACGGATATGGCTACACCTTC; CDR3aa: CASSLALLRDGYGYTF
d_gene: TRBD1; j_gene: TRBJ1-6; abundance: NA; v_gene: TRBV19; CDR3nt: TGTGCCAGTAAAATGCCCGCGGCAGGGGGGGTATATTCACCCCTCCACTTT; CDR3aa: CASKMPAAGGVYSPLHF
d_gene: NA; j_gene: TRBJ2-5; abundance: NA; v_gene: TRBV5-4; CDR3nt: TGTGCCAGCAGCTCCAGGGGACTCTTGGAAGAGACCCAGTACTTC; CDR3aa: CASSSRGLLEETQYF
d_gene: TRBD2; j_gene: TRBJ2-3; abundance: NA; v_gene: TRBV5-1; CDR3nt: TGCGCCAGCAGCTTGGCGGCCCTAGCGGAGACCTACACAGATACGCAGTATTTT; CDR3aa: CASSLAALAETYTDTQYF
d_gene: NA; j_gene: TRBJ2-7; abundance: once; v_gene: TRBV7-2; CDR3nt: TGTGCCAGCAGCCCCAGGGCCCCAGTTTACGAGCAGTACTTC; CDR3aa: CASSPRAPVYEQYF
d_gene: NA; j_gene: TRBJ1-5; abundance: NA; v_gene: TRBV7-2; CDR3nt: TGTGCCAGCAGCTTAGAGCCGGGGCTCGGCAATCAGCCCCAGCATTTT; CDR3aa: CASSLEPGLGNQPQHF
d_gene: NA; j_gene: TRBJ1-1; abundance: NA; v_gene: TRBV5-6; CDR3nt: TGTGCCAGCAGCCCGGTGGGGGGAGGGACTGAAGCTTTCTTT; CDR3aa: CASSPVGGGTEAFF
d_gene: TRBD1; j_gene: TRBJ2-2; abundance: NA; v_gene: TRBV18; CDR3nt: TGTGCCAGCTCACGCGAGACAGGGTATACCGGGGAGCTGTTTTTT; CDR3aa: CASSRETGYTGELFF
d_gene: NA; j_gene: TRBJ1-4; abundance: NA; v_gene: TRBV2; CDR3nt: TGTGCCAGCAGTGGGATAGACACGGACCCTCTGTTTTTT; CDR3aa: CASSGIDTDPLFF
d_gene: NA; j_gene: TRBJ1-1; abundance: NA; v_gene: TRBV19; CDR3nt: TGTGCCAGTAGTATAGGGGGGATCACTGAAGCTTTCTTT; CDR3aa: CASSIGGITEAFF